The 29 T cell receptor beta chains below come from one sample, sequenced in a study of T cell responses to AZD1222 COVID-19 vaccine (dated by TCRdb to the early 2020s). The time point label, as the study defines it: baseline before first vaccination. The protocol used for the library was the immunoSEQ multiplex PCR assay. The table was pulled from immuneACCESS by TCRdb, which kept in-frame rearrangements only. Such tables lose some clones; where checked, under half of the loss comes from unresolved V genes, and the rest has no known cause. The sample table lists about 93,000 clones, 86% of them with a count of one. The ten largest make up more than 7% of the sample. The specimen was peripheral blood, collected on day 0 of AZD1222 vaccination. The receptors stem from an adult in good health.

The CDR3 loop reads CASSQDAHNLAVYNEQFF. The DNA for the CDR3 is TGCGCCAGCAGCCAAGATGCACATAATCTAGCGGTTTACAATGAGCAGTTCTTC. The chain has TRBV4-3 and TRBJ2-1, with 7 bases that match TRBD2. The CDR3 is 18 amino acids. V was clipped by 0 bases and J by 4 bases; unmatched bases: 12. Germline V gives CDR1 LGHNA, CDR2 YSLEER.

The rearrangement joins TRBV5-1 to TRBJ1-6; D is ambiguous. V lost 1 base to trimming and J lost 8 bases, with 10 bases between them. The CDR3 consists of 14 residues. Germline CDR1 SGHRS, CDR2 YFSETQ. In DNA form, the CDR3 reads TGCGCCAGCAGCTTGAGTTTAGCCGATTCACCCCTCCACTTT. Translating gives CASSLSLADSPLHF.

The chain couples TRBV28 to TRBJ1-5; weak D call: TRBD1 (5 bases). The CDR3 is 15 residues long. CDR1 and CDR2 from the germline V gene are MDHEN and SYDVKM. The V end lost 8 bases, the J end lost 2 bases, and 16 bases lay between the germline ends. CDR3 in DNA: TGTGCCAGCTCCCTGGGGGGTTTTGGCAATCAGCCCCAGCATTTT. This translates into CASSLGGFGNQPQHF.

The genes are TRBV27 and TRBJ2-1; D might be TRBD1 (5 bases). Trimming took 3 bases from V and 0 from J, leaving 9 bases between them. Germline V gene data show CDR1 as MNHEY and CDR2 as SMNVEV (reference sequence). The CDR3 sequence is 15 residues long. CDR3 residues: CASSFRVTSYNEQFF. The CDR3 DNA sequence: TGTGCCAGCAGTTTCAGGGTCACCTCCTACAATGAGCAGTTCTTC.

The J gene is TRBJ2-7, the V gene TRBV3-1 (or the pseudogene TRBV3-2), with D uncertain. V was trimmed by 0 bases and J by 5 bases, leaving 5 bases between them. The CDR3 totals 12 residues. Germline V lookup: CDR1 LGHDT, CDR2 YNNKEL (reference sequence). CDR3 amino acids: CASSQDRNEQYF. CDR3 nucleotide sequence: TGTGCCAGCAGCCAAGACAGGAACGAGCAGTACTTC.

V gene TRBV27 combines with J gene TRBJ2-7; D gene uncertain. CDR1 is MNHEY, CDR2 SMNVEV, per germline (reference sequence). The germline V and J ends were trimmed by 5 bases and 1 base, with 15 bases remaining between them. The CDR3 extends over 15 amino acids. In nucleotides, the CDR3 is TGTGCCAGCAGTCCAGACCTTAGGAGTTCCTACGAGCAGTACTTC. This codes for CASSPDLRSSYEQYF.

With regard to this clone: Other DNA sequences in the sample encode the same CDR3. This chain links TRBV18 with TRBJ1-5, with 10 bases that match TRBD1. The CDR3 is 15 amino acids. CDR1 and CDR2 from the germline V gene are KGHSH and LQKENI. The trim removed 4 bases at V and 6 bases at J, leaving 6 bases unmatched. CDR3 protein: CASSLDRGLGQPQHF. CDR3 DNA sequence: TGTGCCAGCTCACTCGACAGGGGGCTTGGTCAGCCCCAGCATTTT.

The chain couples TRBV7-2 to TRBJ1-2, with unresolved D. Germline values: CDR1 SGHTA, CDR2 FQGNSA. The CDR3 length is 13 residues. Trimming stripped 6 bases from V and 0 bases from J, with 8 bases between. The CDR3 here is CASRRDANYGYTF. The CDR3 bases are TGTGCCAGCAGGCGAGATGCTAACTATGGCTACACCTTC.

This chain links TRBV20-1 with TRBJ1-1, with D possibly TRBD1 on 5 matching bases. CDR1 is DFQATT and CDR2 is SNEGSKA in the germline V gene (reference sequence). The CDR3 covers 13 residues. V lost 3 bases and J 4 bases, leaving 12 bases between the germline ends. Here the CDR3 reads CSASYTGGTEAFF. Here the CDR3 DNA reads TGCAGTGCTAGTTACACGGGGGGCACTGAAGCTTTCTTT.

The rearrangement joins TRBV7-2 to TRBJ2-3; D unresolved. The CDR3 extends over 13 amino acids. Germline V gene data show CDR1 as SGHTA and CDR2 as FQGNSA. V lost 0 bases, J lost 2 bases, and 3 bases lay in between. The CDR3 DNA reads TGTGCCAGCAGCTTAGCCCCCACAGATACGCAGTATTTT. Its translation: CASSLAPTDTQYF.

V and J are TRBV11-2 and TRBJ1-6, with TRBD1 matching over 7 bases. The CDR3 has 15 amino acids. Germline assignment: CDR1 SGHAT and CDR2 FQNNGV. V lost 3 bases and J lost 4; bases outside the gene matches: 3. CDR3 DNA sequence: TGTGCCAGCAGCTTCAGGGGGGGATATAATTCACCCCTCCACTTT. Encoded protein: CASSFRGGYNSPLHF.

The gene calls are TRBV28 and TRBJ2-7; the D call may be TRBD1 or TRBD2 (5 bases each). CDR1 is MDHEN and CDR2 is SYDVKM in the germline V gene. Trimming left V 5 bases short and J 1 base short, with 9 bases between. The CDR3 consists of 13 residues. CDR3 bases: TGTGCCAGCAGTAAGGGACCTTCCTACGAGCAGTACTTC. The encoded protein is CASSKGPSYEQYF.

CDR3 sequence reads: CASSGLAANTDTQYF. The CDR3 coding sequence is TGCGCCAGCAGCGGACTAGCGGCGAACACAGATACGCAGTATTTT. The genes are TRBV10-1 and TRBJ2-3, with 10 bases lining up with TRBD2. The germline V gene encodes CDR1 WNHNN and CDR2 SYGVQD (reference sequence). J was trimmed by 2 bases and V by 6 bases; bases with no gene match: 5. This CDR3 comprises 15 residues.

The V gene is TRBV28, the J gene TRBJ1-4; possible D gene TRBD1, 6 bases. Trimming took 5 bases from V and 8 from J, leaving 15 bases between them. From germline, CDR1 is MDHEN and CDR2 SYDVKM. The CDR3 is made up of 14 amino acids. The CDR3 region is CASSNADSREKLFF. Written as DNA, the CDR3 is TGTGCCAGCAGTAACGCGGACAGTAGAGAAAAACTGTTTTTT.

This rearrangement joins TRBV7-3 to TRBJ2-2; TRBD1 agrees at 12 bases. The germline CDR1 and CDR2 sequences are SGHTA and FQGTGA. The CDR3 is made up of 15 amino acids. Germline trimming cut 3 bases from V and 6 bases from J; bases unmatched to any gene: 2. CDR3 in DNA: TGTGCCAGCAGCTTGGGGACAGGGGGCCCCGGGGAGCTGTTTTTT. This gives the protein CASSLGTGGPGELFF.

V and J are TRBV10-3 and TRBJ1-4; TRBD1 agrees at 8 bases. Trimming at V came to 3 bases and at J to 4 bases, leaving 13 bases not matched to a gene. This CDR3 has 18 residues. CDR1 and CDR2 (germline): ENHRY, SYGVKD. DNA of the CDR3: TGTGCCATCAGTGACTCGGAACTTCGGACAGGGAATAATGAAAAACTGTTTTTT. Protein: CAISDSELRTGNNEKLFF.

The J gene is TRBJ2-5, the V gene TRBV5-1; unclear D gene. This CDR3 is built from 13 residues. The germline V and J ends were trimmed by 3 bases and 5 bases, with 11 bases remaining between them. The V gene's germline CDR1 is SGHRS and CDR2 YFSETQ. The CDR3 loop reads CASSWNLRETQYF. The CDR3 DNA reads as TGCGCCAGCAGCTGGAACTTGAGGGAGACCCAGTACTTC.

The J gene is TRBJ1-1, the V gene TRBV18; D is perhaps TRBD1 (5 bases). Germline loops: CDR1 KGHSH, CDR2 LQKENI. The CDR3 runs 18 residues. The V and J ends lost 3 bases and 2 bases respectively, with 22 bases between them. CDR3 sequence reads: CASSPYTGAPPINTEAFF. CDR3 sequence (DNA): TGTGCCAGCTCACCCTACACCGGGGCGCCCCCGATAAACACTGAAGCTTTCTTT. The full variable domain, its missing parts supplied by reference TRBV18 and TRBJ1-1, is NAGVMQNPRHLVRRRGQEARLRCSPMKGHSHVYWYRQLPEEGLKFMVYLQKENIIDESGMPKERFSAEFPKEGPSILRIQQVVRGDSAAYFCASSPYTGAPPINTEAFFGQGTRLTVV.

V gene TRBV7-2 combines with J gene TRBJ2-5; 7 bases fit TRBD2. V was clipped by 7 bases and J by 5 bases; unmatched bases: 13. The CDR3 consists of 15 residues. Per the germline V gene, CDR1 is SGHTA and CDR2 is FQGNSA. CDR3 sequence (DNA): TGTGCCAGCACCTCGGCCGGGACTACAGCCGAGACCCAGTACTTC. The encoded protein is CASTSAGTTAETQYF.

The rearrangement links TRBV7-2 to TRBJ2-7, with 13 positions matching TRBD2. This CDR3 is built from 14 residues. CDR1 is SGHTA, CDR2 FQGNSA, per germline. J gave up 4 bases and V 5 bases, and 2 bases lay outside the gene matches. CDR3 region: CASSQLAGGYEQYF. As DNA, the CDR3 is TGTGCCAGCAGCCAACTAGCGGGAGGGTACGAGCAGTACTTC. The whole variable domain, filled in from reference TRBV7-2 and TRBJ2-7, reads GAGVSQSPSNKVTEKGKDVELRCDPISGHTALYWYRQSLGQGLEFLIYFQGNSAPDKSGLPSDRFSAERTGGSVSTLTIQRTQQEDSAVYLCASSQLAGGYEQYFGPGTRLTVT.

The chain links TRBV28 to TRBJ1-5; unclear D gene. The V and J ends lost 6 bases and 10 bases respectively, with 13 bases between them. Germline values: CDR1 MDHEN, CDR2 SYDVKM. The CDR3 is 12 amino acids. The CDR3 is CASRTVTSPQHF. The CDR3 nucleotides are TGTGCCAGCAGGACTGTTACCTCTCCCCAGCATTTT.

The chain uses TRBV5-1 and TRBJ2-2; TRBD1 agrees at 7 bases. There are 15 residues in the CDR3. The germline CDR1 and CDR2 sequences are SGHRS and YFSETQ. With 4 bases clipped from V and 1 base from J, the junction kept 4 bases outside the gene matches. The CDR3 DNA sequence: TGCGCCAGCAGCCCGACAGGGTTGAACACCGGGGAGCTGTTTTTT. It codes for CASSPTGLNTGELFF.

In this sample, this clone turned up once. The chain joins TRBV6-5 to TRBJ2-1; D ambiguous. The CDR3 loop spans 15 amino acids. CDR1 and CDR2 (germline): MNHEY, SVGAGI. V lost 3 bases, J lost 7 bases, and 16 bases lay in between. Written as DNA, the CDR3 is TGTGCCAGCAGTTATAAGGGCCAAATAAATAATGAGCAGTTCTTC. Amino acid sequence: CASSYKGQINNEQFF.

The chain combines TRBV12-3 or TRBV12-4 with TRBJ2-7; possible D gene TRBD2, 6 bases. V was pared by 5 bases and J by 3 bases, with 11 bases between. The CDR3 has 13 amino acids. The CDR3 here is CASSLLEGYEQYF. CDR3 DNA sequence: TGTGCCAGCAGTCTTTTGGAGGGCTACGAGCAGTACTTC.

This clone was seen just once. This chain uses TRBV7-3 with TRBJ2-2; TRBD1 matches 9 bases. Unmatched junction bases numbered 5, after V lost 5 bases and J lost 4 bases. The germline V gene has CDR1 SGHTA and CDR2 FQGTGA. The CDR3 is made up of 15 amino acids. The CDR3 spells CASSRGQGSTGELFF. The CDR3 nucleotides are TGTGCCAGCAGCCGCGGACAGGGGTCCACCGGGGAGCTGTTTTTT.

The V call is TRBV6-5, the J call TRBJ2-5; 15 bases align to TRBD2. This CDR3 has 15 residues. Germline CDR1 reads MNHEY; CDR2 reads SVGAGI. V lost 7 bases to trimming and J lost 5 bases; unmatched junction nucleotides: 5. In nucleotides, the CDR3 is TGTGCCAGCACACCCGGGACTAGCGGGAGGGAGACCCAGTACTTC. Amino acids: CASTPGTSGRETQYF.

The genes are TRBV28 and TRBJ2-3; 10 positions match TRBD2. There are 16 residues in the CDR3. J lost 2 bases, V lost 6 bases, and 8 bases had no gene match. CDR1 is MDHEN, CDR2 SYDVKM, per germline. CDR3 in amino acids: CASSLPSGSNTDTQYF. CDR3 nucleotides: TGTGCCAGCAGCTTGCCTAGCGGGAGCAACACAGATACGCAGTATTTT.

The chain recombines TRBV7-9 with TRBJ2-7; D might be TRBD2 (6 bases). This CDR3 has 16 amino acids. Germline V gives CDR1 SEHNR, CDR2 FQNEAQ (reference sequence). The V end lost 0 bases, the J end lost 3 bases, and 15 bases lay between the germline ends. CDR3 region: CASSLAPLAGGYEQYF. CDR3 in DNA: TGTGCCAGCAGCTTAGCCCCACTAGCCGGAGGCTACGAGCAGTACTTC.

The V and J genes are TRBV28 and TRBJ2-1; TRBD2 matches 10 bases. After removal of 6 bases from V and 9 bases from J, the junction contained 11 bases not matched to a gene. Germline V gene lookup returns CDR1 MDHEN and CDR2 SYDVKM. This CDR3 has 15 amino acids. As DNA, the CDR3 is TGTGCCAGCAGCAGGCTAGCGGGGGAGGGTTCTGAGCAGTTCTTC. Encoded protein: CASSRLAGEGSEQFF.